This TCR beta chain is drawn from a study of siplizumab effects on memory and regulatory T cells. Study results and caveats: Most alloreactive clones went unmapped to unstimulated subsets; only a minor fraction mapped. With siplizumab, Treg-derived clones averaged approximately 72% of mappable alloreactive CD4+ clones, versus 25% to 30% in controls.

As concerns this clone: The target antigen is unknown.

Repertoires were generated with immunoSEQ multiplex PCR, while TCRdb's copy carries only in-frame clones and drops some. The table has about 110,000 clones, more than 90% seen once. The CDR3 runs to 16 residues. Germline V gene data show CDR1 as KGHSH and CDR2 as LQKENI. Trimming cost V 3 bases and J 5 bases; bases outside gene matches: 5. This TCR was sampled from a human donor in good health. The source material was CD4+ T cells sorted from blood. The rearrangement uses TRBV18 and TRBJ2-1; 12 positions match TRBD2. This CDR3 is CASSPRLAGDHNEQFF. In DNA, the CDR3 is TGTGCCAGCTCACCCAGACTAGCGGGAGACCACAATGAGCAGTTCTTC.